A selection of T cell receptor beta chains follows, all from one sample in a study of early T cells in non-severe SARS-CoV-2 infection. TCRdb recomputed calls from the 5' RACE reads with MiXCR, one row per CDR3 protein. The data contain about 66,000 distinct CDR3 sequences, 20% to 25% of them singletons. The specimen comprised whole blood, sampled at baseline. The receptors shown here come from an adult who was a healthcare worker with PCR-confirmed SARS-CoV-2 infection or an uninfected control (not recorded which). The CDR3 runs from the conserved cysteine through the conserved F or W. The D gene is left open where the match is weak. Size is stated for part of the rows, as once, few or many counts, or as a class when the clone is expanded.

DNA: TGTGCCTGGAGTGTATCCGGGGGCCCCCAGTACTTC; CDR3: CAWSVSGGPQYF; V: TRBV30; J: TRBJ2-5; size: -; D: -
DNA: TGTGCCAGCATCATTAACTACGAGCAGTACTTC; CDR3: CASIINYEQYF; V: TRBV2; J: TRBJ2-7; size: many; D: -
DNA: TGCGCCAGCAGCCGCGGGGGGCTCTACAATGAGCAGTTCTTC; CDR3: CASSRGGLYNEQFF; V: TRBV4-1; J: TRBJ2-1; size: -; D: TRBD2
DNA: TGTGCCAGCAGTGGCGGAGCAGGCCGTAATCAGCCCCAGCATTTT; CDR3: CASSGGAGRNQPQHF; V: TRBV2; J: TRBJ1-5; size: -; D: -
DNA: TGTGCCAGCTCGGAACAGGGTAGTTCGGATACGCAGTATTTT; CDR3: CASSEQGSSDTQYF; V: TRBV2; J: TRBJ2-3; size: many; D: -
DNA: TGTGCCAGCAGTCCCCGGATTTCTGGTGAAAAACTGTTTTTT; CDR3: CASSPRISGEKLFF; V: TRBV12-3/TRBV12-4; J: TRBJ1-4; size: -; D: -
DNA: TGTGCCAGCAGTTCCCCCTCCACAGATACGCAGTATTTT; CDR3: CASSSPSTDTQYF; V: TRBV28; J: TRBJ2-3; size: once; D: -
DNA: TGTGCCAGTAGTATTCGAAGAGCAGATACGCAGTATTTT; CDR3: CASSIRRADTQYF; V: TRBV19; J: TRBJ2-3; size: few; D: -
DNA: TGTGCCAGCAGCTTAGGGGGAGTTAATTCACCCCTCCACTTT; CDR3: CASSLGGVNSPLHF; V: TRBV7-9; J: TRBJ1-6; size: -; D: -
DNA: TGTGCCAGCAGCCAAGTAGATACGCAGTATTTT; CDR3: CASSQVDTQYF; V: TRBV3-1; J: TRBJ2-3; size: -; D: -
DNA: TGTGCCAGCAGCTCCGGGACATTCAAAGAGACCCAGTACTTC; CDR3: CASSSGTFKETQYF; V: TRBV13; J: TRBJ2-5; size: few; D: -
DNA: TGTGCCAGCGAAGGGGCTAACTACAATGAGCAGTTCTTC; CDR3: CASEGANYNEQFF; V: TRBV2; J: TRBJ2-1; size: many; D: -
DNA: TGCAGTGCCCAGACTAGCGGGGGGATAAATGAGCAGTTCTTC; CDR3: CSAQTSGGINEQFF; V: TRBV20-1; J: TRBJ2-1; size: many; D: TRBD2
DNA: TGTGCCAGCAGCTTATCGGGAGGGGACGAGCAGTACTTC; CDR3: CASSLSGGDEQYF; V: TRBV7-6; J: TRBJ2-7; size: -; D: TRBD2
DNA: TGCGCCAGCAGCCCCGACCTTGTAGGGGAGCAGTACTTC; CDR3: CASSPDLVGEQYF; V: TRBV5-1; J: TRBJ2-7; size: -; D: -
DNA: TGTGCCAGCAGCAACCAACCGGGACTAGCGGGTGGAGGGACCGGGGAGCTGTTTTTT; CDR3: CASSNQPGLAGGGTGELFF; V: TRBV7-2; J: TRBJ2-2; size: few; D: TRBD2
DNA: TGCGCCAGCAGCCAAGAAAGGTCAGCCTATGGCTACACCTTC; CDR3: CASSQERSAYGYTF; V: TRBV4-1; J: TRBJ1-2; size: -; D: -
DNA: TGTGCCAGCAGTCCCCCTCCCGGTGGAACAAGTGAAGCTTTCTTT; CDR3: CASSPPPGGTSEAFF; V: TRBV28; J: TRBJ1-1; size: few; D: -
DNA: TGTGCCAGCTCACCAAAGGGGAATGTTGCCCCCAATCAGCCCCAGCATTTT; CDR3: CASSPKGNVAPNQPQHF; V: TRBV18; J: TRBJ1-5; size: -; D: -
DNA: TGTGCCAGCAGCGTCCCTCAGGGACATGAGCAGTTCTTC; CDR3: CASSVPQGHEQFF; V: TRBV5-6; J: TRBJ2-1; size: few; D: -
DNA: TGCGCCAGCAGCCAAGAGCCCACGGGCACCGGGGAGCTGTTTTTT; CDR3: CASSQEPTGTGELFF; V: TRBV4-1; J: TRBJ2-2; size: -; D: -
DNA: TGTGCCAGCAGTTTGATCAGTGGGAATGAGCAGTTCTTC; CDR3: CASSLISGNEQFF; V: TRBV27; J: TRBJ2-1; size: few; D: -
DNA: TGTGCCAGCAGCCGAACCGGAGATACGCAGTATTTT; CDR3: CASSRTGDTQYF; V: TRBV7-9; J: TRBJ2-3; size: few; D: -
DNA: TGTGCCAGCAGCTCATTGCGAGGCTACACCTTC; CDR3: CASSSLRGYTF; V: TRBV4-2; J: TRBJ1-2; size: few; D: -
DNA: TGCAGTGCTAAGATTAGCGGTGGTGCCGGGGAGCTGTTTTTT; CDR3: CSAKISGGAGELFF; V: TRBV20-1; J: TRBJ2-2; size: few; D: -
DNA: TGCGCCAGCAGCTTGATGTCTCCCCAAACCGGGGAGCTGTTTTTT; CDR3: CASSLMSPQTGELFF; V: TRBV5-1; J: TRBJ2-2; size: few; D: -
DNA: TGTGCCAGCAGCTTAGGCGAGGGGAGAAACATTCAGTACTTC; CDR3: CASSLGEGRNIQYF; V: TRBV7-2; J: TRBJ2-4; size: few; D: -
DNA: TGTGCCACCAGGGACCCATGGGAGCAGTACTTC; CDR3: CATRDPWEQYF; V: TRBV24-1; J: TRBJ2-7; size: -; D: -
DNA: TGTGCCAGCAGCCAAGATTTGAACTATGGCTACACCTTC; CDR3: CASSQDLNYGYTF; V: TRBV3-1; J: TRBJ1-2; size: few; D: -
DNA: TGTGCCAGCAGCAAGAGCACAGATACGCAGTATTTT; CDR3: CASSKSTDTQYF; V: TRBV3-1; J: TRBJ2-3; size: -; D: -
DNA: TGTGCCAGCAGCCCCGGGGCTCCCACTCGCGCTTTCTTT; CDR3: CASSPGAPTRAFF; V: TRBV12-3/TRBV12-4; J: TRBJ1-1; size: few; D: -
DNA: TGTGCCAGCAGCTTAGGGACAGGTACCCCCTACGAGCAGTACTTC; CDR3: CASSLGTGTPYEQYF; V: TRBV11-2; J: TRBJ2-7; size: -; D: TRBD1